The next 26 T cell receptor beta chains were all read from a single sample in a study of blood T cell repertoires in COVID-19. Profiled with immunoSEQ multiplex PCR; TCRdb holds only in-frame clones, not every one. The data contain roughly 290,000 clones, over 75% of them singletons. The source material was PBMCs or T cells enriched from blood (not recorded which). The receptors were sampled from a woman aged 25 to 39 who had recovered from COVID-19.

The rearrangement joins TRBV25-1 to TRBJ2-1; TRBD2 matches at 13 bases. CDR3 size: 16 residues. V shed 2 bases, J shed 7 bases, and the junction held 5 bases outside the gene matches. Per germline, CDR1 MGHDK and CDR2 SYGVNS. CDR3 DNA: TGTGCCAGCAGTGAAGGACTAGCGGGAGTTACTAATGAGCAGTTCTTC. Translating it yields CASSEGLAGVTNEQFF.

The genes are TRBV28 and TRBJ2-7, with D possibly TRBD2 on 5 matching bases. Germline V CDR1 and CDR2: MDHEN, SYDVKM. V was clipped by 7 bases and J by 6 bases, with 16 bases between them. This CDR3 has 13 amino acids. The DNA of the CDR3 is TGTGCCAGCACCACGGGAAGAACAAGCGAGCAGTACTTC. This encodes CASTTGRTSEQYF. Using reference TRBV28 and TRBJ2-7 for the parts outside the CDR3, the full variable domain is DVKVTQSSRYLVKRTGEKVFLECVQDMDHENMFWYRQDPGLGLRLIYFSYDVKMKEKGDIPEGYSVSREKKERFSLILESASTNQTSMYLCASTTGRTSEQYFGPGTRLTVT.

V usage is TRBV18 and J usage is TRBJ2-1; the match to TRBD2 covers 7 bases. CDR1 and CDR2 from the germline V gene are KGHSH and LQKENI. Trimming removed 3 bases from V and 4 bases from J; junction bases left unmatched: 3. The CDR3 runs 14 residues. DNA for the CDR3: TGTGCCAGCTCACCTCCGGGACTATACAATGAGCAGTTCTTC. As protein: CASSPPGLYNEQFF.

The rearrangement links TRBV5-1 to TRBJ2-1, with TRBD2 matching over 7 bases. The CDR3 covers 16 residues. CDR1 is SGHRS and CDR2 is YFSETQ in the germline V gene. The J segment lost 6 bases and the V segment lost 0 bases, leaving 9 bases of the junction unmatched. The CDR3 DNA sequence: TGCGCCAGCAGCTTGGTGGAGCGGGGCCCCGGCAATGAGCAGTTCTTC. Its protein product is CASSLVERGPGNEQFF.

The V call is TRBV3-1 (or the pseudogene TRBV3-2), the J call TRBJ2-1, with D tentatively TRBD1 (6 bases). The CDR3 is 13 residues long. The V and J ends lost 0 bases and 7 bases respectively, with 7 bases between them. From germline, CDR1 is LGHDT and CDR2 YNNKEL (reference sequence). CDR3 sequence: CASSQDRGNEQFF. The CDR3 nucleotides are TGTGCCAGCAGCCAAGATAGGGGGAATGAGCAGTTCTTC.

This chain uses TRBV4-1 with TRBJ1-5, with unresolved D. Between the trimmed V and J ends, which lost 0 bases and 4 bases, there was a span of 10 bases. CDR1 and CDR2 (germline): MGHRA, YSYEKL. CDR3 size: 15 residues. This CDR3 is CASSQDPGVNQPQHF. DNA for the CDR3: TGCGCCAGCAGCCAAGATCCCGGGGTGAATCAGCCCCAGCATTTT.

The chain combines TRBV5-6 with TRBJ2-2; D may be TRBD1 (5 bases). CDR1 and CDR2 (germline): SGHDT, YYEEEE. V was clipped by 4 bases and J by 0 bases, with 10 bases between them. The CDR3 consists of 15 residues. CDR3 amino acids: CASSPLGANTGELFF. CDR3 coding DNA: TGTGCCAGCAGCCCGCTAGGGGCGAACACCGGGGAGCTGTTTTTT. The complete variable domain, with remaining parts taken from reference TRBV5-6 and TRBJ2-2, reads DAGVTQSPTHLIKTRGQQVTLRCSPKSGHDTVSWYQQALGQGPQFIFQYYEEEERQRGNFPDRFSGHQFPNYSSELNVNALLLGDSALYLCASSPLGANTGELFFGEGSRLTVL.

The chain employs TRBV5-4 and TRBJ2-2, with 7 positions matching TRBD1. There are 15 residues in the CDR3. V lost 4 bases, J lost 4 bases, and 7 bases stayed unmatched. CDR1 and CDR2 (germline): SGHNT, YYREEE (reference sequence). The DNA for the CDR3 is TGTGCCAGCAGCCCTCTCGGACAGGCCACCGGGGAGCTGTTTTTT. It translates to CASSPLGQATGELFF.

The chain combines TRBV7-9 with TRBJ1-4; D not resolved. CDR1 and CDR2 from the germline V gene are SEHNR and FQNEAQ (reference sequence). Trimming took off 3 bases at V and 5 bases at J, with 10 bases between the two ends. The CDR3 is 14 amino acids. CDR3 amino acids: CASSFRGGNEKLFF. DNA for the CDR3: TGTGCCAGCAGCTTCCGAGGAGGGAATGAAAAACTGTTTTTT. Together with reference TRBV7-9 and TRBJ1-4, the CDR3 gives the full variable domain: DTGVSQNPRHKITKRGQNVTFRCDPISEHNRLYWYRQTLGQGPEFLTYFQNEAQLEKSRLLSDRFSAERPKGSFSTLEIQRTEQGDSAMYLCASSFRGGNEKLFFGSGTQLSVL.

The J gene is TRBJ1-2, the V gene TRBV29-1; 10 bases line up with TRBD1. The ends lost 7 bases at V and 0 bases at J; junction bases unmatched: 8. Germline CDR1 and CDR2: SQVTM and ANQGSEA. The length of the CDR3 is 15 residues. The CDR3 protein is CSASGQGPANYGYTF. The CDR3 DNA reads as TGCAGCGCGTCGGGACAGGGGCCAGCTAACTATGGCTACACCTTC.

The V gene is TRBV25-1, the J gene TRBJ1-2; D is unresolved. The CDR3 sequence is 10 residues long. V was cut by 10 bases and J by 11 bases, with 14 bases left in between. The germline V gene has CDR1 MGHDK and CDR2 SYGVNS. This chain's CDR3 is CANRQEGYTF. DNA for the CDR3: TGTGCCAACCGACAAGAGGGTTACACCTTC.

V usage is TRBV28 and J usage is TRBJ1-1; the D is unclear. This CDR3 contains 16 residues. The germline CDR1 and CDR2 sequences are MDHEN and SYDVKM. Trimming left V 6 bases short and J 7 bases short, with 24 bases between. The CDR3 here is CASSLARSGVFFEAFF. As DNA, the CDR3 is TGTGCCAGCAGCCTAGCTCGGTCGGGTGTGTTCTTTGAAGCTTTCTTT.

The CDR3 nucleotides are TGTGCCAGCAGCAGCACGGGACTAGCGGGAGGTGAGCAGTACTTC. This gives the protein CASSSTGLAGGEQYF. The chain is built from TRBV6-6 and TRBJ2-7, with 15 positions matching TRBD2. The V gene's germline CDR1 is MNHNY and CDR2 SVGAGI (reference sequence). The length of the CDR3 is 15 residues. Trimming removed 6 bases from V and 7 bases from J; junction bases left unmatched: 7.

The rearrangement uses TRBV25-1 and TRBJ1-6, with 9 bases fitting TRBD1. J lost 10 bases, V lost 4 bases, and 5 bases had no gene match. From germline, CDR1 is MGHDK and CDR2 SYGVNS. CDR3 size: 14 residues. The CDR3 sequence: CASSAGTGRSPLHF. CDR3 DNA sequence: TGTGCCAGCAGTGCCGGGACAGGGAGATCACCCCTCCACTTT.

V usage is TRBV28 and J usage is TRBJ2-7, with TRBD1 identical over 9 bases. V shed 5 bases and J 6 bases; nucleotides not matched to a gene: 11. Germline assignment: CDR1 MDHEN and CDR2 SYDVKM. CDR3 length: 15 amino acids. In DNA, the CDR3 is TGTGCCAGCAGTAGGACAGGGGCCCTCCTCTCCGAGCAGTACTTC. It yields the protein CASSRTGALLSEQYF. Supplemented by reference TRBV28 and TRBJ2-7, the full variable domain reads DVKVTQSSRYLVKRTGEKVFLECVQDMDHENMFWYRQDPGLGLRLIYFSYDVKMKEKGDIPEGYSVSREKKERFSLILESASTNQTSMYLCASSRTGALLSEQYFGPGTRLTVT.

The rearrangement links TRBV6-2 or TRBV6-3 to TRBJ1-5; no clear D. Trimming removed 5 bases from V and 5 bases from J, with 13 bases in between. The CDR3 runs to 14 residues. Germline V gene sequence: CDR1 MNHEY, CDR2 SVGEGT. CDR3 nucleotide sequence: TGTGCCAGCAGTACCGCCAGATCCGATCAGCCCCAGCATTTT. Residues: CASSTARSDQPQHF.

This clone was seen a few times. This chain uses TRBV6-4 with TRBJ2-3, with TRBD2 matching 9 bases. The trim removed 2 bases at V and 5 bases at J, leaving 2 bases unmatched. The CDR3 extends over 14 amino acids. CDR1 MRHNA and CDR2 SNTAGT come from the germline V gene. The CDR3 nucleotides read TGTGCCAGCAGTGACGGTAGCGGGGGAGATACGCAGTATTTT. This codes for CASSDGSGGDTQYF.

The genes are TRBV10-3 and TRBJ1-1; weak D call: TRBD1 (5 bases). CDR1 ENHRY and CDR2 SYGVKD come from the germline V gene. The ends were cut back, 6 bases at V and 3 bases at J, with 17 bases in the middle. This CDR3 spans 15 amino acids. CDR3 region: CAIRRSLVQDTEAFF. For the CDR3, the DNA is TGTGCCATCAGGCGTAGTTTGGTACAGGACACTGAAGCTTTCTTT.

V is TRBV14 and J is TRBJ2-1; TRBD2 matches at 11 bases. Germline CDR1 and CDR2: SGHDN and FVKESK. This CDR3 contains 18 residues. The ends lost 4 bases at V and 4 bases at J; junction bases unmatched: 12. CDR3 protein: CASSPLTSGTFHYNEQFF. In DNA form, the CDR3 reads TGTGCCAGCAGCCCCCTGACTAGCGGGACGTTTCATTACAATGAGCAGTTCTTC. The variable domain in full, completed from reference TRBV14 and TRBJ2-1, reads EAGVTQFPSHSVIEKGQTVTLRCDPISGHDNLYWYRRVMGKEIKFLLHFVKESKQDESGMPNNRFLAERTGGTYSTLKVQPAELEDSGVYFCASSPLTSGTFHYNEQFFGPGTRLTVL.

V usage is TRBV12-3 or TRBV12-4 and J usage is TRBJ2-7; possibly TRBD2 for D (5 bases). The CDR3 consists of 12 residues. V lost 6 bases and J 5 bases, leaving 11 bases between the germline ends. CDR3 sequence (DNA): TGTGCCAGCAGCCGAGTCGGGAACGAGCAGTACTTC. Translated: CASSRVGNEQYF.

This chain joins TRBV5-1 and TRBJ2-3; TRBD1 matches at 7 bases. J was trimmed by 2 bases and V by 0 bases; bases with no gene match: 6. The CDR3 runs to 16 residues. CDR1 SGHRS and CDR2 YFSETQ come from the germline V gene. The CDR3 bases are TGCGCCAGCAGCTTGGTTGGGACAGCTCACACAGATACGCAGTATTTT. The encoded protein is CASSLVGTAHTDTQYF.

The rearrangement joins TRBV25-1 to TRBJ2-2; TRBD1 is a possible D gene (6 bases). Germline V gene sequence: CDR1 MGHDK, CDR2 SYGVNS. This CDR3 has 17 amino acids. V lost 6 bases, J lost 0 bases, and 17 bases lay in between. CDR3 nucleotide sequence: TGTGCCAGCAGCGAGGGAGTCGGGACAACGAACACCGGGGAGCTGTTTTTT. As protein: CASSEGVGTTNTGELFF.

This clone was recorded once. The J gene is TRBJ1-5, the V gene TRBV11-2, with TRBD1 matching 11 bases. The CDR3 is 15 amino acids. V shed 5 bases and J 6 bases; nucleotides not matched to a gene: 6. Looked up from germline, CDR1 is SGHAT and CDR2 is FQNNGV. The CDR3 sequence is CASSLGQGAIQPQHF. The CDR3 DNA follows: TGTGCCAGCAGCCTAGGACAGGGGGCTATTCAGCCCCAGCATTTT.

The chain is built from TRBV28 and TRBJ1-2; 7 bases are shared with TRBD1. Germline CDR1 is MDHEN and CDR2 is SYDVKM. This CDR3 spans 14 amino acids. V lost 3 bases and J lost 4; bases outside the gene matches: 5. CDR3 DNA: TGTGCCAGCAGTTTCCCGACAGGGATCTATGGCTACACCTTC. As protein: CASSFPTGIYGYTF.

The V call is TRBV6-4, the J call TRBJ2-3; a possible D gene is TRBD2 (6 bases). Trimming removed 4 bases at V and 4 bases at J, with 15 bases between. CDR3 length equals 15 residues. The germline gives CDR1 MRHNA, CDR2 SNTAGT. This CDR3 is CASSGGTGRPDTQYF. The CDR3 DNA sequence: TGTGCCAGCAGTGGCGGGACGGGCCGCCCAGATACGCAGTATTTT.

The chain uses TRBV9 and TRBJ2-1; D gene unclear. The V gene's germline CDR1 is SGDLS and CDR2 YYNGEE. V shed 0 bases and J shed 2 bases, with 12 bases lying between them. The length of the CDR3 is 16 residues. For the CDR3, the DNA is TGTGCCAGCAGCGTAGAATGGAGCCGAACCTACAATGAGCAGTTCTTC. This sequence encodes CASSVEWSRTYNEQFF.